The 31 T cell receptor beta chains presented below share a single source sample, sequenced in a study of cytomegalovirus exposure and HLA in healthy donors (dated by TCRdb to about 2017). The receptor library was made with the immunoSEQ multiplex PCR assay. A mixture of 60 forward primers for TCR Vbeta segments and 13 reverse primers for TCR Jbeta segments was used in the multiplex PCR. As stored in TCRdb, this immuneACCESS dataset retains in-frame rearrangements with V and J assigned. A fraction of the clones does not appear; measured against another copy, unresolved V genes explain less than half of the discrepancy, and the remainder lacks a known reason. Present in this sample are about 130,000 clones, 65% to 75% of which were seen just once. The ten largest clones add up to around 4% of the sample. The material sequenced was PBMCs. These receptors were obtained from a man aged 40-55 years in good health and CMV-seropositive.

This clone was seen only a few times. This chain joins TRBV6-5 and TRBJ2-4; D unclear. The CDR3 covers 13 residues. In germline, CDR1 is MNHEY, CDR2 SVGAGI. Trimming removed 6 bases at V and 8 bases at J, with 14 bases between. This CDR3 is CASSDNGLDIQYF. CDR3 in DNA: TGTGCCAGCAGCGACAACGGTTTAGACATTCAGTACTTC.

This clone was detected a few times. V is TRBV7-9 and J is TRBJ1-1; possibly TRBD1 for D (5 bases). The germline V gene encodes CDR1 SEHNR and CDR2 FQNEAQ (reference sequence). The ends were cut back, 1 base at V and 10 bases at J, with 28 bases in the middle. The CDR3 is 18 residues long. CDR3: CASSLGSTTDGAFSRAFF. The CDR3, as DNA: TGTGCCAGCAGCTTAGGCTCGACGACGGATGGGGCTTTTAGTAGAGCTTTCTTT. The variable domain in full, completed from reference TRBV7-9 and TRBJ1-1, reads DTGVSQNPRHKITKRGQNVTFRCDPISEHNRLYWYRQTLGQGPEFLTYFQNEAQLEKSRLLSDRFSAERPKGSFSTLEIQRTEQGDSAMYLCASSLGSTTDGAFSRAFFGQGTRLTVV.

The chain employs TRBV28 and TRBJ1-1; possibly TRBD1 for D (5 bases). CDR1 is MDHEN and CDR2 is SYDVKM in the germline V gene. The CDR3 totals 13 residues. The V end was cut by 3 bases, the J end by 5 bases, with 10 bases between. This CDR3 reads CASSFGGRTEAFF. The CDR3 region has the DNA TGTGCCAGCAGTTTCGGGGGGAGGACTGAAGCTTTCTTT.

This clone was detected a few times. The chain is built from TRBV10-1 and TRBJ2-7, with D perhaps matching TRBD1 (5 bases). The germline CDR1 and CDR2 sequences are WNHNN and SYGVQD (reference sequence). The CDR3 consists of 13 residues. V shed 3 bases and J shed 1 base, with 7 bases lying between them. Written as DNA, the CDR3 is TGCGCCAGCAGTGAAGGACAATCCTACGAGCAGTACTTC. Translated, it gives CASSEGQSYEQYF.

The chain links TRBV28 to TRBJ2-1; a possible D gene is TRBD2 (6 bases). Trimming shortened V by 8 bases and J by 4 bases, and 12 bases separated the two germline ends. This CDR3 contains 13 residues. Germline CDR1 and CDR2: MDHEN and SYDVKM. As DNA, the CDR3 is TGTGCCAGCCTGGGGACTTATTACAATGAGCAGTTCTTC. This gives the protein CASLGTYYNEQFF.

The CDR3 reads CASSVGTTQETQYF. Here the CDR3 DNA reads TGTGCCAGCAGCGTAGGGACTACCCAAGAGACCCAGTACTTC. This chain connects TRBV9 to TRBJ2-5; D perhaps matches TRBD2 (6 bases). The length of the CDR3 is 14 residues. Deletions cut 0 bases from V and 1 base from J, with 7 bases between. The germline gives CDR1 SGDLS, CDR2 YYNGEE.

This clone was observed a few times. At the DNA level, this CDR3 is encoded by other sequences in the same sample as well. The chain employs TRBV2 and TRBJ2-2; D not resolved. The V gene's germline CDR1 is SNHLY and CDR2 FYNNEI. Trimming took 3 bases from V and 3 from J, leaving 8 bases between them. CDR3 length equals 14 residues. The DNA for the CDR3 is TGTGCCAGCAGTGAGCGTTCTTACACCGGGGAGCTGTTTTTT. Its protein is CASSERSYTGELFF.

In this sample, this clone turned up a few times. The chain combines TRBV21-1 with TRBJ2-7; the table's TRBD1 call for D was not verified on the DNA. TRBV21-1 is deemed a pseudogene. The CDR3 contains 16 residues. The CDR3 spells CASSKGRSTGGYEQYF. CDR3 coding DNA: TGTGCCAGCAGCAAAGGAAGATCCACAGGGGGCTACGAGCAGTACTTC.

A single count supports this clone. The chain combines TRBV7-2 with TRBJ1-2; 8 nucleotides match TRBD1. This CDR3 region has 15 residues. Germline V CDR1 and CDR2: SGHTA, FQGNSA. Trimming took 6 bases from V and 8 from J; bases not matched to a gene: 14. In DNA, the CDR3 is TGTGCCAGCAGACAGGGGGGGGGCCTGGGGGGAGGCTACACCTTC. Its protein is CASRQGGGLGGGYTF.

The chain is built from TRBV7-9 and TRBJ2-1, with 9 bases aligning to TRBD1. The CDR3 spans 15 residues. Germline CDR1 is SEHNR and CDR2 is FQNEAQ (reference sequence). The trim removed 8 bases at V and 8 bases at J, leaving 13 bases unmatched. The CDR3 here is CASGMRQGGLDEQFF. In DNA, the CDR3 is TGTGCCAGCGGAATGCGACAGGGGGGTCTCGATGAGCAGTTCTTC.

The CDR3 region is CASSGQGFGNSPLHF. DNA for the CDR3: TGCGCCAGCAGCGGACAGGGCTTTGGTAATTCACCCCTCCACTTT. V gene TRBV10-2 combines with J gene TRBJ1-6; 8 bases map to TRBD1. Germline CDR1 WSHSY, CDR2 SAAADI. J lost 6 bases, V lost 6 bases, and 7 bases had no gene match. CDR3 size: 15 residues.

This clone was counted between two and nine times. This chain connects TRBV5-6 to TRBJ1-4; 7 positions agree with TRBD1. From germline, CDR1 is SGHDT and CDR2 YYEEEE. J was trimmed by 7 bases and V by 4 bases; bases with no gene match: 7. The CDR3 spans 14 residues. CDR3 sequence (DNA): TGTGCCAGCAGCCCAGGACAGGCCTTTGAAAAACTGTTTTTT. Amino acids: CASSPGQAFEKLFF.

The sample holds a few counts of this clone. This chain uses TRBV27 with TRBJ2-1; 13 bases line up with TRBD2. V shed 2 bases, J shed 9 bases, and the junction held 4 bases outside the gene matches. Germline-derived CDR1 and CDR2 are MNHEY and SMNVEV (reference sequence). This CDR3 contains 15 residues. The CDR3, as DNA: TGTGCCAGCAGTTTAAGTTGGACTAGCGGGAGTGAGCAGTTCTTC. Amino acid sequence: CASSLSWTSGSEQFF.

The chain combines TRBV9 with TRBJ2-5, with D possibly TRBD1 on 5 matching bases. V was clipped by 2 bases and J by 3 bases, with 11 bases between them. The CDR3 consists of 14 residues. Germline CDR1 and CDR2: SGDLS and YYNGEE. CDR3 nucleotide sequence: TGTGCCAGCAGCGTTTTCGACAGTGAAGAGACCCAGTACTTC. It is translated as CASSVFDSEETQYF.

This chain uses TRBV11-2 with TRBJ2-1; TRBD2 agrees at 10 bases. The length of the CDR3 is 15 residues. The V gene end was trimmed by 5 bases and the J gene end by 3 bases; junction bases not matched to a gene: 4. Per germline, CDR1 SGHAT and CDR2 FQNNGV. CDR3 loop: CASSLSSGGYNEQFF. CDR3 in DNA: TGTGCCAGCAGCCTTTCTAGCGGGGGCTACAATGAGCAGTTCTTC.

The chain recombines TRBV10-1 with TRBJ2-5; TRBD2 is a possible D gene (6 bases). Germline values: CDR1 WNHNN, CDR2 SYGVQD (reference sequence). The CDR3 runs 19 residues. Trimming removed 3 bases from V and 1 base from J, with 24 bases in between. CDR3 sequence (DNA): TGCGCCAGCAGTGACCTCCGGGGCGGGGCAGCCACTCCCCAAGAGACCCAGTACTTC. Protein product: CASSDLRGGAATPQETQYF.

The gene calls are TRBV7-2 and TRBJ2-7, with 11 bases aligning to TRBD2. This CDR3 has 15 residues. Germline V gene data show CDR1 as SGHTA and CDR2 as FQGNSA. V lost 6 bases to trimming and J lost 1 base; unmatched junction nucleotides: 5. The CDR3 sequence is CASSYLAGGSYEQYF. Written as DNA, the CDR3 is TGTGCCAGCAGTTATCTAGCGGGAGGTTCCTACGAGCAGTACTTC.

The chain links TRBV4-2 to TRBJ2-7, with D uncertain. Trimming removed 0 bases at V and 9 bases at J, with 9 bases between. The CDR3 totals 12 residues. The germline V gene has CDR1 LGHNA and CDR2 YNFKEQ. DNA for the CDR3: TGTGCCAGCAGCCAAGATGCTCAGGTGCAGTACTTC. It codes for CASSQDAQVQYF.

The chain carries TRBV6-5 and TRBJ2-5; no definite D call. Per the germline V gene, CDR1 is MNHEY and CDR2 is SVGAGI. Trimming removed 6 bases from V and 3 bases from J, with 17 bases in between. This CDR3 has 15 amino acids. CDR3 DNA sequence: TGTGCCAGCAGCCGGAGTATGAGGTGGGAAGAGACCCAGTACTTC. It translates to CASSRSMRWEETQYF.

This clone was seen more than once but under ten times. The chain links TRBV5-1 to TRBJ2-3; TRBD1 agrees at 10 bases. CDR1 and CDR2 from the germline V gene are SGHRS and YFSETQ. The V and J ends lost 4 bases and 4 bases, in that order; junction bases with no gene match: 15. The CDR3 length is 18 residues. The CDR3 nucleotides are TGCGCCAGCAGCATCACCCGAGGACCGGGACAGGGGCCAGATACGCAGTATTTT. It translates to CASSITRGPGQGPDTQYF.

The chain combines TRBV6-4 with TRBJ1-2, with D perhaps matching TRBD1 (5 bases). The CDR3 extends over 15 amino acids. The V end lost 10 bases, the J end lost 5 bases, and 23 bases lay between the germline ends. Germline V gives CDR1 MRHNA, CDR2 SNTAGT. The CDR3 reads CAIQRQGGRFYGYTF. The CDR3 DNA is TGTGCCATCCAGAGGCAGGGTGGCAGGTTTTATGGCTACACCTTC.

This clone was seen only a few times. This chain connects TRBV5-6 to TRBJ2-3; tentative D call: TRBD1 (6 bases). CDR3 length equals 12 residues. Germline values: CDR1 SGHDT, CDR2 YYEEEE. The ends were cut back, 5 bases at V and 12 bases at J, with 16 bases in the middle. The DNA of the CDR3 is TGTGCCAGCAGAGCCGACAGGCTTAACCAGTATTTT. Its translation is CASRADRLNQYF.

The chain joins TRBV6-1 to TRBJ2-7; D perhaps matches TRBD2 (6 bases). The CDR3 spans 10 residues. Germline V gives CDR1 MNHNS, CDR2 SASEGT. The CDR3 spells CVSGAYEQYF. CDR3 coding DNA: TGTGTTAGCGGAGCCTACGAGCAGTACTTC.

In this sample, this clone turned up a few times. This rearrangement joins TRBV18 to TRBJ2-1, with 8 bases matching TRBD1. This CDR3 is built from 14 residues. The germline V gene has CDR1 KGHSH and CDR2 LQKENI. V shed 5 bases and J 3 bases; nucleotides not matched to a gene: 3. CDR3 region: CASSAGGRYNEQFF. Written as DNA, the CDR3 is TGTGCCAGCTCAGCAGGGGGCCGCTACAATGAGCAGTTCTTC.

This rearrangement joins TRBV7-8 to TRBJ1-4; D perhaps matches TRBD1 (6 bases). CDR3 length: 15 amino acids. In germline, CDR1 is SGHVS, CDR2 FQNEAQ. V lost 5 bases and J lost 2, with 12 bases in between. DNA of the CDR3: TGTGCCAGCAGCCTCATACAGGGCACTAATGAAAAACTGTTTTTT. Its protein is CASSLIQGTNEKLFF.

The chain links TRBV7-9 to TRBJ2-5; TRBD2 is a possible D gene (5 bases). The CDR3 is 16 residues long. Trimming removed 2 bases at V and 2 bases at J, with 15 bases between. Germline values: CDR1 SEHNR, CDR2 FQNEAQ (reference sequence). The CDR3 coding sequence is TGTGCCAGCAGCTTATTACGGGATACTATTCAAGAGACCCAGTACTTC. Translating gives CASSLLRDTIQETQYF. The full variable domain, with the rest looked up from reference TRBV7-9 and TRBJ2-5, is DTGVSQNPRHKITKRGQNVTFRCDPISEHNRLYWYRQTLGQGPEFLTYFQNEAQLEKSRLLSDRFSAERPKGSFSTLEIQRTEQGDSAMYLCASSLLRDTIQETQYFGPGTRLLVL.

This CDR3 is CASSLGHPSGNTIYF. The CDR3 nucleotides read TGTGCCAGCAGCTTGGGACATCCCTCTGGAAACACCATATATTTT. V and J are TRBV7-6 and TRBJ1-3; D possibly corresponds to TRBD1 (6 bases). From germline, CDR1 is SGHVS and CDR2 FNYEAQ. V shed 3 bases and J shed 0 bases, with 9 bases lying between them. The CDR3 runs to 15 residues.

The gene calls are TRBV2 and TRBJ2-7; D is ambiguous. The CDR3 is 14 amino acids. The V end was cut by 7 bases, the J end by 0 bases, with 13 bases between. The germline CDR1 and CDR2 sequences are SNHLY and FYNNEI. For the CDR3, the DNA is TGTGCCAGCAAGGAGTTCGTAGCCTCCTACGAGCAGTACTTC. It translates to CASKEFVASYEQYF. Full variable domain (rest looked up from reference TRBV2 and TRBJ2-7): EPEVTQTPSHQVTQMGQEVILRCVPISNHLYFYWYRQILGQKVEFLVSFYNNEISEKSEIFDDQFSVERPDGSNFTLKIRSTKLEDSAMYFCASKEFVASYEQYFGPGTRLTVT.

V is TRBV10-3 and J is TRBJ1-6; the match to TRBD1 covers 8 bases. The CDR3 extends over 16 amino acids. With V trimmed by 0 bases and J by 7 bases, 5 bases remained unmatched. CDR1 and CDR2 (germline): ENHRY, SYGVKD. The CDR3 reads CAISESRTGMNSPLHF. The DNA of the CDR3 is TGTGCCATCAGTGAGTCGCGGACAGGGATGAATTCACCCCTCCACTTT.

The chain joins TRBV30 to TRBJ1-5, with unresolved D. The V end was cut by 3 bases, the J end by 2 bases, with 11 bases between. Germline V gene sequence: CDR1 GTSNPN, CDR2 SVGIG (reference sequence). The CDR3 spans 14 residues. CDR3 sequence (DNA): TGTGCCTGGAGGGGCGGGCAGGGCAATCAGCCCCAGCATTTT. Translating gives CAWRGGQGNQPQHF.

The sample holds one count of this clone. This chain connects TRBV30 to TRBJ2-3; possibly TRBD1 for D (5 bases). The CDR3 extends over 13 amino acids. The germline gives CDR1 GTSNPN, CDR2 SVGIG (reference sequence). Between the trimmed V and J ends, which lost 0 bases and 1 base, there was a span of 5 bases. This CDR3 reads CAWSVQGTDTQYF. The CDR3 DNA reads as TGTGCCTGGAGTGTACAGGGCACAGATACGCAGTATTTT.